The 16 T cell receptor beta chains below were found in one sample sequenced in a study of Graves' ophthalmopathy and Graves' hyperthyroidism. CDR3 regions of TCR beta were amplified from RNA transcripts. HTBI primers primed a first-round RT-PCR, and a second-round multiplex PCR followed. Each CDR3 protein gets one entry after TCRdb re-called the multiplex PCR reads with MiXCR. The sample contains more than 300,000 distinct CDR3 sequences, about 15% of which appear only once. Sequenced: peripheral blood. These receptors all stem from an adult woman with stable Graves' hyperthyroidism.

This clonotype was observed many times. The chain couples TRBV15 to TRBJ1-1; TRBD1 might be the D (5 bases). The V end lost 0 bases, the J end lost 8 bases, and 13 bases lay between the germline ends. The CDR3 covers 14 residues. Germline V gives CDR1 LNHNV, CDR2 YYDKDF (reference sequence). CDR3 coding DNA: TGTGCCACCAGCAGAGATTTGGGACTTACCGAAGCTTTCTTT. It is translated as CATSRDLGLTEAFF.

As to this clonotype: A read error may produce the germline difference seen at one junction end. This rearrangement joins TRBV7-2 to TRBJ2-7; no reliable D call. The CDR3 covers 14 residues. Per germline, CDR1 SGHTA and CDR2 FQGNSA. The CDR3 DNA reads TGTGCCAGCAGCTTGAGTCAGGCGTCCTACGAGCTGTACTTC. Residues: CASSLSQASYELYF.

The chain uses TRBV7-9 and TRBJ2-2; D gene uncertain. The germline V and J ends were trimmed by 2 bases and 0 bases, with 7 bases remaining between them. CDR3 length: 15 residues. Germline assignment: CDR1 SEHNR and CDR2 FQNEAQ (reference sequence). Written as DNA, the CDR3 is TGTGCCAGCAGCTTAAGTCTTCCGAACACCGGGGAGCTGTTTTTT. It yields the protein CASSLSLPNTGELFF.

This clonotype was recorded a few times. The chain links TRBV4-1 to TRBJ2-7; no definite D call. The CDR3 has 14 amino acids. The ends were cut back, 4 bases at V and 5 bases at J, with 15 bases in the middle. From germline, CDR1 is MGHRA and CDR2 YSYEKL. In nucleotides, the CDR3 is TGCGCCAGCAGCCCGGGTTATTTAAGGAACGAGCAGTACTTC. It encodes CASSPGYLRNEQYF.

This clonotype occurred many times. The chain combines TRBV11-1 with TRBJ2-2; D is unclear. The CDR3 length is 14 residues. Deletions cut 3 bases from V and 4 bases from J, with 9 bases between. The germline gives CDR1 SGHAT, CDR2 FQDESV (reference sequence). CDR3 protein: CASSFSPVTGELFF. CDR3 nucleotide sequence: TGTGCCAGCAGCTTTAGTCCAGTCACCGGGGAGCTGTTTTTT.

This clonotype was seen ten or more times. The rearrangement links TRBV12-5 to TRBJ2-7; D is undetermined. Per germline, CDR1 LGHNT and CDR2 FRNRAP. This CDR3 region has 12 residues. The ends were cut back, 4 bases at V and 6 bases at J, with 10 bases in the middle. The CDR3 nucleotides read TGTGCTAGTGGTTCAATCTATCTCGAGCAGTACTTC. It translates to CASGSIYLEQYF. The complete variable domain, with remaining parts taken from reference TRBV12-5 and TRBJ2-7, reads DARVTQTPRHKVTEMGQEVTMRCQPILGHNTVFWYRQTMMQGLELLAYFRNRAPLDDSGMPKDRFSAEMPDATLATLKIQPSEPRDSAVYFCASGSIYLEQYFGPGTRLTVT.

This sequence joins TRBV12-3 or TRBV12-4 and TRBJ1-2; 7 bases map to TRBD1. V shed 5 bases and J 6 bases; nucleotides not matched to a gene: 3. The CDR3 is 12 residues long. CDR3 sequence: CASSTQGDGYTF. The CDR3, as DNA: TGTGCCAGCAGTACCCAGGGGGATGGCTACACCTTC.

This clonotype was picked up many times. This sequence joins TRBV20-1 and TRBJ2-7, with 9 nucleotides matching TRBD2. Per the germline V gene, CDR1 is DFQATT and CDR2 is SNEGSKA (reference sequence). The CDR3 length is 16 residues. The trim removed 4 bases at V and 1 base at J, leaving 11 bases unmatched. DNA of the CDR3: TGCAGTGCTATGCCGCCAAGGCGGGAGGGGTCCTACGAGCAGTACTTC. Translating gives CSAMPPRREGSYEQYF.

In its sample, this clonotype was seen many times. The chain links TRBV12-3 or TRBV12-4 to TRBJ2-7; D unresolved. The ends were cut back, 6 bases at V and 7 bases at J, with 16 bases in the middle. The CDR3 loop spans 13 amino acids. CDR3 sequence: CASSYRSAGEQYF. The DNA of the CDR3 is TGTGCCAGCAGCTACAGATCTGCTGGTGAGCAGTACTTC.

There are many counts of this clonotype. The rearrangement joins TRBV6-2 or TRBV6-3 to TRBJ2-7, with 7 bases matching TRBD1. Germline trimming cut 5 bases from V and 3 bases from J; bases unmatched to any gene: 10. Germline V lookup: CDR1 MNHEY, CDR2 SVGEGT. The CDR3 is 15 amino acids. Here the CDR3 reads CASSQGVYLNYEQYF. In DNA form, the CDR3 reads TGTGCCAGCAGTCAGGGGGTCTACTTGAACTACGAGCAGTACTTC.

The sample holds many counts of this clonotype. This chain connects TRBV12-5 to TRBJ2-7, with a tentative D call TRBD1 (5 bases). The CDR3 has 18 amino acids. Germline loops: CDR1 LGHNT, CDR2 FRNRAP. V was cut by 0 bases and J by 2 bases, with 20 bases left in between. Here the CDR3 reads CASGLVPLGRGGPYEQYF. In nucleotides, the CDR3 is TGTGCTAGTGGTTTGGTACCATTGGGGCGCGGTGGCCCCTACGAGCAGTACTTC.

There are many counts of this clonotype. V and J are TRBV20-1 and TRBJ2-7, with 10 nucleotides matching TRBD1. The ends lost 3 bases at V and 5 bases at J; junction bases unmatched: 7. The CDR3 covers 14 residues. Germline lookup yields CDR1 DFQATT and CDR2 SNEGSKA (reference sequence). For the CDR3, the DNA is TGCAGTGCTAGGTCGGGACAGGGGATACACGAGCAGTACTTC. Amino acid sequence: CSARSGQGIHEQYF.

The chain carries TRBV25-1 and TRBJ1-1; tentatively, D is TRBD1 (5 bases). V lost 2 bases and J lost 3, with 22 bases in between. This CDR3 is 18 amino acids long. The germline V gene encodes CDR1 MGHDK and CDR2 SYGVNS. The CDR3 nucleotides read TGTGCCAGCAGTGAACAGGGAGCCCTTATTAATAAGGACACTGAAGCTTTCTTT. Amino acid sequence: CASSEQGALINKDTEAFF.

This clonotype was recorded many times. V is TRBV20-1 and J is TRBJ1-1; no definite D call. Germline loops: CDR1 DFQATT, CDR2 SNEGSKA (reference sequence). V shed 0 bases and J shed 0 bases, with 11 bases lying between them. The CDR3 has 15 residues. CDR3 region: CSAREVGDLNTEAFF. CDR3 DNA sequence: TGCAGTGCTAGAGAGGTTGGAGATCTGAACACTGAAGCTTTCTTT.

This clonotype was detected ten times or more. This sequence joins TRBV9 and TRBJ1-3, with unresolved D. The length of the CDR3 is 15 residues. V was trimmed by 0 bases and J by 3 bases, leaving 10 bases between them. Germline V lookup: CDR1 SGDLS, CDR2 YYNGEE. For the CDR3, the DNA is TGTGCCAGCAGCGTAGGCGGGCAGTATGGAAACACCATATATTTT. Translation: CASSVGGQYGNTIYF.

This clonotype was observed at least ten times. V usage is TRBV12-3 or TRBV12-4 and J usage is TRBJ2-7; D may be TRBD2 (5 bases). The CDR3 runs to 16 residues. Deletions cut 5 bases from V and 5 bases from J, with 22 bases between. Here the CDR3 DNA reads TGTGCCAGCAGTACCAAGGACTCGCAAGCCTACGACGAGCAGTACTTC. This gives the protein CASSTKDSQAYDEQYF.